The entry below describes one TCR beta chain. The PCR had 60 Vbeta and 13 Jbeta primers. Profiled with immunoSEQ multiplex PCR; TCRdb holds only in-frame clones, not every one. The repertoire table contains tens of thousands of clones. The CDR3 sequence is 14 residues long. Germline loops: CDR1 ENHRY, CDR2 SYGVKD. The sample comes from a study of cytomegalovirus exposure and HLA in healthy donors. This receptor was obtained from a man aged 45-60 years in good health and CMV-seronegative. The rearrangement links TRBV10-3 to TRBJ1-2, with 7 bases aligning to TRBD1. Sequenced sample: PBMCs. The CDR3 DNA sequence: TGTGCAGTACAAAGGACAGGTCTTAACTATGGCTACACCTTC. As protein: CAVQRTGLNYGYTF.